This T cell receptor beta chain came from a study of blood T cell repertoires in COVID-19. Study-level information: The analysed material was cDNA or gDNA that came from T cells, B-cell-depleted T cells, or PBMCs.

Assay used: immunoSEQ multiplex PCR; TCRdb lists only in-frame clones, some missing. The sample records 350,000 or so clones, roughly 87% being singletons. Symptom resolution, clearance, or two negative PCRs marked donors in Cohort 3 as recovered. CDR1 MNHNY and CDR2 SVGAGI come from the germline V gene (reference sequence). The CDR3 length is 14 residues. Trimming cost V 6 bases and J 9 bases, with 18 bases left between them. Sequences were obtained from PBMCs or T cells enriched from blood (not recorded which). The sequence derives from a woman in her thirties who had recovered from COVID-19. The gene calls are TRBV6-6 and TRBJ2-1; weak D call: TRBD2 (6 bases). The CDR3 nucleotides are TGTGCCAGCAGGGTGAGGGCGGGGCCCGGTGAGCAGTTCTTC. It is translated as CASRVRAGPGEQFF.